These 13 T cell receptor beta chains were sequenced from one sample in a study of T cells in Graves' hyperthyroidism and ophthalmopathy. Researchers took RNA transcripts and amplified the TCR beta CDR3 regions from them. The HTBI primer set drove a first-round RT-PCR of the TCR CDR3. From the multiplex PCR reads, TCRdb called clonotypes with MiXCR, one entry per CDR3 protein. The repertoire holds about 420,000 distinct CDR3 sequences, with roughly 13% as singletons. Material for sequencing was blood. Receptor source: a woman aged 18-30 years with Graves' hyperthyroidism.

This clonotype has at least ten counts. The chain carries TRBV28 and TRBJ1-2, with D maybe TRBD1 (5 bases). Germline loops: CDR1 MDHEN, CDR2 SYDVKM. The V end was cut by 8 bases, the J end by 3 bases, with 7 bases between. There are 11 residues in the CDR3. The CDR3 nucleotides are TGTGCCAGCTCAGGGTACTATGGCTACACCTTC. It specifies CASSGYYGYTF.

The gene calls are TRBV9 and TRBJ2-7; 11 bases are a match to TRBD1. The CDR3 extends over 14 amino acids. Germline V gives CDR1 SGDLS, CDR2 YYNGEE. Trimming cost V 4 bases and J 5 bases; bases outside gene matches: 5. The DNA of the CDR3 is TGTGCCAGCAGCCTGGGACAGGGGGTCCACGAGCAGTACTTC. Translation: CASSLGQGVHEQYF. The entire variable domain, with the rest obtained from reference TRBV9 and TRBJ2-7, is as follows: DSGVTQTPKHLITATGQRVTLRCSPRSGDLSVYWYQQSLDQGLQFLIQYYNGEERAKGNILERFSAQQFPDLHSELNLSSLELGDSALYFCASSLGQGVHEQYFGPGTRLTVT.

This chain connects TRBV27 to TRBJ1-6; D unresolved. Trimming removed 7 bases from V and 7 bases from J, with 17 bases in between. This CDR3 is built from 15 residues. The germline V gene encodes CDR1 MNHEY and CDR2 SMNVEV (reference sequence). This chain's CDR3 is CASNHRVEGNSPLHF. The CDR3, as DNA: TGTGCCAGCAATCACCGGGTGGAGGGAAATTCACCCCTCCACTTT.

This clonotype was recorded at least ten times. The chain has TRBV30 and TRBJ1-3, with TRBD1 as a possible D gene (5 bases). CDR1 and CDR2 from the germline V gene are GTSNPN and SVGIG (reference sequence). The V end lost 0 bases, the J end lost 8 bases, and 14 bases lay between the germline ends. The CDR3 contains 14 residues. CDR3 DNA: TGTGCCTGGAGTGTATCCAGGGCGAGAGACACCATATATTTT. Amino acids: CAWSVSRARDTIYF.

The table lists this clonotype with many counts. The chain couples TRBV4-1 to TRBJ2-7, with D perhaps TRBD1 (6 bases). The ends were cut back, 1 base at V and 5 bases at J, with 9 bases in the middle. The CDR3 covers 13 residues. Germline CDR1 MGHRA, CDR2 YSYEKL. The CDR3 coding sequence is TGCGCCAGCAGCCAAGGACAGGTCGACGAGCAGTACTTC. Its translation is CASSQGQVDEQYF.

This clonotype was seen repeatedly, ten times or more. The chain joins TRBV12-3 or TRBV12-4 to TRBJ2-1; tentatively, D is TRBD1 or TRBD2 (5 bases each). Deletions cut 2 bases from V and 5 bases from J, with 10 bases between. CDR3 length: 14 amino acids. CDR3 region: CASSLFGTDNEQFF. Here the CDR3 DNA reads TGTGCCAGCAGTTTATTCGGGACCGACAATGAGCAGTTCTTC.

This clonotype was counted many times. The rearrangement joins TRBV2 to TRBJ2-3; tentatively, D is TRBD1 or TRBD2 (5 bases each). Per germline, CDR1 SNHLY and CDR2 FYNNEI. Trimming took 7 bases from V and 2 from J, leaving 19 bases between them. The length of the CDR3 is 16 residues. DNA of the CDR3: TGTGCCAGCACTGTCCGGGACGGAAGATTCACAGATACGCAGTATTTT. It codes for CASTVRDGRFTDTQYF.

Many counts were recorded for this clonotype. This chain uses TRBV14 with TRBJ1-5; D gene uncertain. In germline, CDR1 is SGHDN, CDR2 FVKESK. V dropped 0 bases and J dropped 4 bases, with 4 bases sitting between them. CDR3 length equals 13 residues. CDR3 DNA sequence: TGTGCCAGCAGCCAAGAACTTAATCAGCCCCAGCATTTT. Its protein product is CASSQELNQPQHF.

The chain is built from TRBV7-9 and TRBJ2-7; D not resolved. Trimming removed 5 bases from V and 4 bases from J, with 6 bases in between. The CDR3 sequence is 11 residues long. The germline V gene encodes CDR1 SEHNR and CDR2 FQNEAQ (reference sequence). Here the CDR3 DNA reads TGTGCCAGCAGCCAAAAGTACGAGCAGTACTTC. This encodes CASSQKYEQYF.

This clonotype was observed many times. This sequence joins TRBV5-1 and TRBJ1-1; D is uncertain. The V gene lost 2 bases and the J gene lost 1 base, with 12 bases spanning the gap. Germline CDR1 SGHRS, CDR2 YFSETQ. The CDR3 covers 15 residues. The CDR3 DNA sequence: TGCGCCAGCAGCTTCATAGGAAGGAAGAACACTGAAGCTTTCTTT. Translation gives CASSFIGRKNTEAFF.

This clonotype was seen repeatedly, ten times or more. V and J are TRBV12-3 or TRBV12-4 and TRBJ2-1, with 11 positions matching TRBD2. This CDR3 has 15 residues. V was pared by 3 bases and J by 7 bases, with 5 bases of the junction left unmatched. CDR3 nucleotide sequence: TGTGCCAGCAGTTTTGTAGCGGGAGGGATAAATGAGCAGTTCTTC. This codes for CASSFVAGGINEQFF.

This clonotype was detected ten times or more. The chain carries TRBV28 and TRBJ1-2, with no clear D. From germline, CDR1 is MDHEN and CDR2 SYDVKM. The CDR3 contains 12 residues. V lost 5 bases, J lost 5 bases, and 9 bases lay in between. CDR3 bases: TGTGCCAGCAGTCGCCTCGGGTATGGCTACACCTTC. It encodes CASSRLGYGYTF.

A single count supports this clonotype. A clone one base away is much larger, so this may be a read error. The chain recombines TRBV6-1 with TRBJ2-1; a weak D match, TRBD1 (5 bases). In germline, CDR1 is MNHNS, CDR2 SASEGT. The CDR3 sequence is 14 residues long. CDR3 in DNA: TGTGCCAGCAGCCCCCAGGGATTTTACAATGAGCCGTTCTTC. Encoded protein: CASSPQGFYNEPFF.